This TCR beta chain was sequenced in a study of T cells in Graves' hyperthyroidism and ophthalmopathy. The CDR3 totals 17 residues. CDR1 and CDR2 (germline): MGHDK, SYGVNS. J gave up 0 bases and V 3 bases, and 7 bases lay outside the gene matches. The table lists this clonotype with a few counts. Template material for amplifying TCR beta CDR3 regions consisted of RNA transcripts. RT-PCR in the first round (using the HTBI primer set) targeted the TCR CDR3. A single record per CDR3 protein comes from TCRdb applying MiXCR to the multiplex PCR reads. The table records about 400,000 distinct CDR3 sequences, 15% of them present only once.

The receptor was derived from a woman aged 25-40 years with Graves' hyperthyroidism. Source material: blood. This chain uses TRBV25-1 with TRBJ1-1; 10 bases align to TRBD1. Here the CDR3 DNA reads TGTGCCAGCAGTGATTCCGGGACAGGGGCGATGAACACTGAAGCTTTCTTT. Protein sequence: CASSDSGTGAMNTEAFF.